Below are 17 T cell receptor beta chains sequenced from a single sample in a study of molecular identifiers for immune sequencing clone quantification. TCRdb re-called the PCR reads with MiXCR, one entry per CDR3 protein. Here the sample spans 45,000 to 55,000 distinct CDR3 sequences, roughly a third being singletons. The specimen was naive CD8+ T cells from blood, with Jurkat cell RNA spiked in. As for subset: FACS-sorted CD8+CD4-CCR7+CD45RA+ naive T cells. The receptors come from a human donor in good health. Some libraries in this study had Jurkat cell RNA spiked in.

This chain joins TRBV6-1 and TRBJ2-7; D remains ambiguous. This CDR3 contains 13 residues. Trimming shortened V by 1 base and J by 3 bases, and 7 bases separated the two germline ends. Germline V lookup: CDR1 MNHNS, CDR2 SASEGT. The CDR3 protein is CASSEVERYEQYF. The CDR3, as DNA: TGTGCCAGCAGTGAAGTGGAGCGCTACGAGCAGTACTTC.

In nucleotides, the CDR3 is TGTGCCAGCAGCCCGGACCCTGTGGGGACTGAAGCTTTCTTT. This encodes CASSPDPVGTEAFF. This sequence joins TRBV28 and TRBJ1-1; the D is unclear. The CDR3 has 14 residues. V lost 6 bases to trimming and J lost 5 bases, with 16 bases between them. Germline V gives CDR1 MDHEN, CDR2 SYDVKM.

This clonotype was found a few times. The chain links TRBV7-9 to TRBJ2-3; 7 bases are shared with TRBD1. This CDR3 spans 16 amino acids. The V and J ends lost 5 bases and 0 bases, in that order; junction bases with no gene match: 8. The germline V gene encodes CDR1 SEHNR and CDR2 FQNEAQ (reference sequence). In DNA, the CDR3 is TGTGCCAGCAGCCCCCCTCCGGGACAGAGCACAGATACGCAGTATTTT. It codes for CASSPPPGQSTDTQYF.

The gene calls are TRBV7-9 and TRBJ2-7; 9 bases are shared with TRBD1. The CDR3 sequence is 15 residues long. Germline CDR1 is SEHNR and CDR2 is FQNEAQ (reference sequence). V shed 4 bases, J shed 4 bases, and the junction held 8 bases outside the gene matches. CDR3 sequence (DNA): TGTGCCAGCAGCTCCCCGACAGGGGGTGAGTACGAGCAGTACTTC. Its protein product is CASSSPTGGEYEQYF.

Details on this clonotype: A much larger clone lies one base from this, so it may be a read error. V gene TRBV28 combines with J gene TRBJ2-7; D may correspond to TRBD1 or TRBD2 (6 bases each). This CDR3 comprises 11 residues. CDR1 is MDHEN, CDR2 SYDVKM, per germline. The CDR3 here is CACSRGPEQYF. The CDR3 coding sequence is TGTGCCTGCAGTCGGGGGCCCGAGCAGTACTTC.

This chain's CDR3 is CASSLEVNTEAFF. The CDR3 DNA follows: TGTGCCAGCAGCTTAGAGGTGAACACTGAAGCTTTCTTT. The rearrangement joins TRBV7-6 to TRBJ1-1; D gene ambiguous. V was cut by 1 base and J by 0 bases, with 3 bases left in between. CDR1 SGHVS and CDR2 FNYEAQ come from the germline V gene. This CDR3 spans 13 amino acids.

Comments on this clonotype: A clone one base away is much larger, so this may be a read error. This chain connects TRBV12-3 or TRBV12-4 to TRBJ1-1; 7 bases align to TRBD1. This CDR3 is 15 amino acids long. J lost 1 base, V lost 5 bases, and 7 bases had no gene match. The chain's CDR3 is CASSVGRGPNTEAFF. CDR3 coding DNA: TGTGCCAGCAGTGTGGGTAGGGGGCCGAACACTGAAGCTTTCTTT.

About this clonotype itself: Just one base apart from a much larger clone, this may be a read error. In this CDR3 the conserved last residue, phenylalanine or tryptophan, is missing, so a read error is likely. The rearrangement uses TRBV9 and TRBJ2-3; a weak D match, TRBD2 (5 bases). The germline CDR1 and CDR2 sequences are SGDLS and YYNGEE. The CDR3 contains 14 residues. The V end was cut by 6 bases, the J end by 3 bases, with 14 bases between. CDR3 coding DNA: TGTGCCAGCAATAAGAGGGCCGCAACAGATACGCAGTATCTT. Translated, it gives CASNKRAATDTQYL.

This sequence joins TRBV7-2 and TRBJ2-7, with 8 bases lining up with TRBD2. CDR1 is SGHTA, CDR2 FQGNSA, per germline. The CDR3 has 18 residues. V dropped 3 bases and J dropped 3; count of bases not matched to a gene: 16. CDR3 in amino acids: CASSFLAGTKPAGYEQYF. CDR3 sequence (DNA): TGTGCCAGCAGCTTCCTAGCGGGCACCAAACCCGCCGGCTACGAGCAGTACTTC.

V and J are TRBV7-9 and TRBJ2-1, with TRBD2 matching 8 bases. This CDR3 is built from 19 residues. Germline CDR1 and CDR2: SEHNR and FQNEAQ (reference sequence). The V segment lost 5 bases and the J segment 4 bases; nucleotides outside the gene matches: 19. This CDR3 reads CASSEVPPWTSRLYNEQFF. The CDR3, as DNA: TGTGCCAGCAGCGAGGTCCCCCCGTGGACTAGCCGACTTTACAATGAGCAGTTCTTC.

V is TRBV6-2 or TRBV6-3 and J is TRBJ2-7; D remains unclear. The V end was cut by 7 bases, the J end by 2 bases, with 9 bases between. The germline gives CDR1 MNHEY, CDR2 SVGEGT. This CDR3 has 12 residues. CDR3 region: CASTHRPYEQYF. CDR3 coding DNA: TGTGCCAGCACCCACCGCCCCTACGAGCAGTACTTC.

The chain joins TRBV27 to TRBJ1-2, with a tentative D call TRBD1 (6 bases). The CDR3 totals 14 residues. V gave up 3 bases and J gave up 4 bases, with 12 bases separating them. Germline CDR1 MNHEY, CDR2 SMNVEV (reference sequence). The CDR3 DNA follows: TGTGCCAGCAGTTTGGGGGGGCCGGGCTATGGCTACACCTTC. The encoded protein is CASSLGGPGYGYTF.

This clonotype was observed a few times. This chain joins TRBV28 and TRBJ2-7; D is perhaps TRBD2 (5 bases). V gave up 3 bases and J gave up 12 bases, with 24 bases separating them. This CDR3 contains 15 residues. Germline CDR1 is MDHEN and CDR2 is SYDVKM. CDR3 nucleotide sequence: TGTGCCAGCAGTTTTCGGGGATTACAAGACGGTCAGCGGTACTTC. This translates into CASSFRGLQDGQRYF.

This chain connects TRBV5-5 to TRBJ1-5; TRBD1 aligns across 10 bases. V lost 7 bases to trimming and J lost 5 bases; unmatched junction nucleotides: 6. CDR1 is SGHKS, CDR2 YYEKEE, per germline (reference sequence). This CDR3 has 14 residues. This CDR3 is CASGAGTGDQPQHF. As DNA, the CDR3 is TGTGCCAGCGGGGCCGGGACAGGGGATCAGCCCCAGCATTTT.

The CDR3 DNA sequence: TGCAGTGCAACGGGACCGACGAACAATCAGCCCCAGCATTTT. As protein: CSATGPTNNQPQHF. The gene calls are TRBV20-1 and TRBJ1-5; possibly TRBD1 for D (5 bases). V shed 6 bases and J shed 3 bases, with 15 bases lying between them. The CDR3 totals 14 residues. Germline CDR1 and CDR2: DFQATT and SNEGSKA (reference sequence).

On this clonotype itself: This CDR3 fails to terminate in the conserved phenylalanine or tryptophan, so it likely reflects a read error. It is unclear where the CDR3 begins or ends on the DNA, so no DNA is shown, and the CDR3 is as TCRdb lists it. The chain combines TRBV4-3 with TRBJ2-7; the table's D call of TRBD2 was not tested on the DNA. Germline assignment: CDR1 LGHNA and CDR2 YSLEER. The CDR3 has 10 amino acids, counting both end residues. This CDR3 is CASRSALVKN.

A word on this clonotype: It may be a read error: a sequence one base away is much more abundant. The chain couples TRBV13 to TRBJ1-5, with D possibly matching TRBD1 (6 bases). This CDR3 is built from 14 residues. CDR1 and CDR2 (germline): PRHDT, FYEKMQ (reference sequence). With 5 bases removed from V and 4 bases from J, the gap between germline ends came to 12 bases. The CDR3 reads CASSRGQPNQPQHF. CDR3 bases: TGTGCCAGCAGCCGAGGACAGCCGAATCAGCCCCAGCATTTT.